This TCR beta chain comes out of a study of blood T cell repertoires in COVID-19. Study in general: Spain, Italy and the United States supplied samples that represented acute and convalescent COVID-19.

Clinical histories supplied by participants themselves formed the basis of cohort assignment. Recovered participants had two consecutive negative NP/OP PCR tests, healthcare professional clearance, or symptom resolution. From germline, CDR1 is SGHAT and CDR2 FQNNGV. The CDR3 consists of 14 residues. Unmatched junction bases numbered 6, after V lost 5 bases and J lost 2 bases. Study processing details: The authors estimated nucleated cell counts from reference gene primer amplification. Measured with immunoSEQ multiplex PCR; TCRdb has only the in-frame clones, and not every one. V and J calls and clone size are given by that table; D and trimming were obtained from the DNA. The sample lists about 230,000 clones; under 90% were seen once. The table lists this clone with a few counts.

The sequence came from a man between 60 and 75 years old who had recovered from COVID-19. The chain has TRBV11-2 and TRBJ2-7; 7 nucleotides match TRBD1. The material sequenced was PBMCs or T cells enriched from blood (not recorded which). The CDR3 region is CASSLRQGAYEQYF. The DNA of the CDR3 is TGTGCCAGCAGCCTCCGACAGGGTGCCTACGAGCAGTACTTC.